This T cell receptor (beta chain) was documented in a study of shared clonotypes between healthy human individuals. The assay used deep level. For every subset, genomic DNA was evenly distributed across several immunoSEQ plates. In the source study's methods: ImmunoSEQ output held junction-only sequences without quality scores, so filtering differed. TCRdb keeps only in-frame clones here, not all; method: immunoSEQ multiplex PCR. V and J calls and clone size are as listed in that table; D and trimming were resolved from the DNA. The sample has 530,000 or so clones; 75% to 80% are singletons. This CDR3 is 12 amino acids long. Germline V gene sequence: CDR1 GTSNPN, CDR2 SVGIG (reference sequence). The V and J ends lost 1 base and 4 bases respectively, with 7 bases between them. Unsorted samples used roughly 99 million PBMCs for genomic DNA.

The sample consisted of PBMCs. The chain links TRBV30 to TRBJ1-2; no firm D call. This sequence originates from a woman aged 40-49 years in good health. Some clones in this sample may be carry-over from other donors' samples. In nucleotides, the CDR3 is TGTGCCTGGAGTGAAGGATTCTATGGCTACACCTTC. Translation: CAWSEGFYGYTF.